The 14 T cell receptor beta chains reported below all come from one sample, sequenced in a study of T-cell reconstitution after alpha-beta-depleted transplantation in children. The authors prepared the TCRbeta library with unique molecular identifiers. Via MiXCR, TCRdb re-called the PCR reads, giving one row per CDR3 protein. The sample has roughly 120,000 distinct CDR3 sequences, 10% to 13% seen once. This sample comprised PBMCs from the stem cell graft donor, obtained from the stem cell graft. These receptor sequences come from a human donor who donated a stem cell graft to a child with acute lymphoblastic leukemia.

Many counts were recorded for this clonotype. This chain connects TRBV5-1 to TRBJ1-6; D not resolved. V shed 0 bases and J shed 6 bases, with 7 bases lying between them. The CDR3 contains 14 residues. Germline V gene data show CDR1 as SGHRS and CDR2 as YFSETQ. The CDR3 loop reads CASSLGGSNSPLHF. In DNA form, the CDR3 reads TGCGCCAGCAGCTTGGGGGGTAGTAATTCACCCCTCCACTTT.

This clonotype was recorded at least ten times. The CDR3 is CASSPNILSGYTF. The CDR3 DNA sequence: TGCGCCAGCAGCCCTAACATACTGAGCGGCTACACCTTC. V usage is TRBV5-1 and J usage is TRBJ1-2; no reliable D call. V lost 4 bases, J lost 8 bases, and 15 bases lay in between. Germline assignment: CDR1 SGHRS and CDR2 YFSETQ. This CDR3 contains 13 residues.

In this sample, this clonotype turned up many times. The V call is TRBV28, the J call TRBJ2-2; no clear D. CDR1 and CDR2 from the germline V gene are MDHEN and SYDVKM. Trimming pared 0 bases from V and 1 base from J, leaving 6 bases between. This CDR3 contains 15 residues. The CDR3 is CASSLWSGNTGELFF. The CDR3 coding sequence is TGTGCCAGCAGTTTATGGTCCGGGAACACCGGGGAGCTGTTTTTT.

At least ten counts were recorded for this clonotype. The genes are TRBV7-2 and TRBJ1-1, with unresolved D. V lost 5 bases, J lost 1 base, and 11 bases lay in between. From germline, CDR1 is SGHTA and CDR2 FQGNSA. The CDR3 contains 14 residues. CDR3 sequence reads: CASSTLLANTEAFF. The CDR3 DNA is TGTGCCAGCAGCACCCTCCTAGCGAACACTGAAGCTTTCTTT. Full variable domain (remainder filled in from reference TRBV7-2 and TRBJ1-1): GAGVSQSPSNKVTEKGKDVELRCDPISGHTALYWYRQSLGQGLEFLIYFQGNSAPDKSGLPSDRFSAERTGGSVSTLTIQRTQQEDSAVYLCASSTLLANTEAFFGQGTRLTVV.

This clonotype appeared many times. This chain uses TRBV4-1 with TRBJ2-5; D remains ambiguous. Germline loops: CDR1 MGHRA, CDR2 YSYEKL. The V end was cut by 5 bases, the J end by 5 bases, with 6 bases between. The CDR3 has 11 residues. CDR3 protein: CASSGVETQYF. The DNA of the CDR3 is TGCGCCAGCAGCGGCGTGGAGACCCAGTACTTC.

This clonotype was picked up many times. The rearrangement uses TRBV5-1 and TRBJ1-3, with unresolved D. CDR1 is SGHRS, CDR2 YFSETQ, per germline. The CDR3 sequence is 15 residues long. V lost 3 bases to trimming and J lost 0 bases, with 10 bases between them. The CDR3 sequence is CASSSVGGSGNTIYF. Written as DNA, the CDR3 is TGCGCCAGCAGCTCCGTCGGAGGCTCTGGAAACACCATATATTTT.

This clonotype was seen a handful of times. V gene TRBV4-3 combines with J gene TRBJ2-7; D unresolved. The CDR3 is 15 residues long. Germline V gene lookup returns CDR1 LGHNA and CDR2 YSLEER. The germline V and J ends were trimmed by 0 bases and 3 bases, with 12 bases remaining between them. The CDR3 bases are TGCGCCAGCAGCCAAGATCTTGCTAGAAACTACGAGCAGTACTTC. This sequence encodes CASSQDLARNYEQYF.

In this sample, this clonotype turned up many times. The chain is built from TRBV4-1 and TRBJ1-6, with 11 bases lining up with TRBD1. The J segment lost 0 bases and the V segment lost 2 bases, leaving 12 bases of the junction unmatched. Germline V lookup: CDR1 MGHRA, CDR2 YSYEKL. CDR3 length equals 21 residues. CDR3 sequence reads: CASSQPSTGTGGSSYNSPLHF. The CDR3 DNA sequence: TGCGCCAGCAGCCAACCCAGCACCGGGACAGGGGGATCCTCCTATAATTCACCCCTCCACTTT.

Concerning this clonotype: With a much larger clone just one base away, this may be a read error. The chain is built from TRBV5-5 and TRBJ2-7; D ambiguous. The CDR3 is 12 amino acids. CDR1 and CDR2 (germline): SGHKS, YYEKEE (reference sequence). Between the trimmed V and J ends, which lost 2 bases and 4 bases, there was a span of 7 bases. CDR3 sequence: CASSFWSYEQYF. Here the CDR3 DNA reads TGTGCCAGCAGCTTTTGGAGTTACGAGCAGTACTTC.

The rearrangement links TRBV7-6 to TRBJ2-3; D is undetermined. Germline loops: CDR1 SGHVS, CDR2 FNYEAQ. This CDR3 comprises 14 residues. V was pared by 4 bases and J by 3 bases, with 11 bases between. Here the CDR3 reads CASSSSTRTDTQYF. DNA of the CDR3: TGTGCCAGCAGCTCCAGCACGAGGACAGATACGCAGTATTTT. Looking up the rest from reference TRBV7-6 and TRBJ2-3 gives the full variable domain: GAGVSQSPRYKVTKRGQDVALRCDPISGHVSLYWYRQALGQGPEFLTYFNYEAQQDKSGLPNDRFSAERPEGSISTLTIQRTEQRDSAMYRCASSSSTRTDTQYFGPGTRLTVL.

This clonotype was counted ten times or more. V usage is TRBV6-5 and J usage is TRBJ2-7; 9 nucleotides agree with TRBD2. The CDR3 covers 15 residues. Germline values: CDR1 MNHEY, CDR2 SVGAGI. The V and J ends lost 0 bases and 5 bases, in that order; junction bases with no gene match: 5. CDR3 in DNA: TGTGCCAGCAGTTACTCGTTAGCGGGAGATAACGAGCAGTACTTC. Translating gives CASSYSLAGDNEQYF.

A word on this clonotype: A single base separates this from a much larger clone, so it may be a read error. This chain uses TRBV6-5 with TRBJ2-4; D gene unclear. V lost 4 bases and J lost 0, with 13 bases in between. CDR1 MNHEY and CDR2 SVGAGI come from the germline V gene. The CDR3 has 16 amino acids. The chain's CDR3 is CASSSLCYVAKNIQYF. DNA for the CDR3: TGTGCCAGCAGTTCCTTGTGCTACGTAGCCAAAAACATTCAGTACTTC.

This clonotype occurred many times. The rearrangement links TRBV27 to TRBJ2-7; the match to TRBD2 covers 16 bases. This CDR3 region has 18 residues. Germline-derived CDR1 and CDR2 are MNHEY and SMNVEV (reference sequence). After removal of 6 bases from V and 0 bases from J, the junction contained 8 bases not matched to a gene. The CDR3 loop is CASRARGLAGGSSYEQYF. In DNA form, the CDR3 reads TGTGCCAGCAGGGCCAGGGGACTAGCGGGGGGGAGCTCCTACGAGCAGTACTTC.

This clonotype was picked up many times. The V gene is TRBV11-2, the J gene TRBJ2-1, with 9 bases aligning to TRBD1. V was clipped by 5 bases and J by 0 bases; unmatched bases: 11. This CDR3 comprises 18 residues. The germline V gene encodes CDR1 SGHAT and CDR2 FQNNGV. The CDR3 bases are TGTGCCAGCAGCCCCTGGACAGGGGTCGCGAGCTCCTACAATGAGCAGTTCTTC. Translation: CASSPWTGVASSYNEQFF.